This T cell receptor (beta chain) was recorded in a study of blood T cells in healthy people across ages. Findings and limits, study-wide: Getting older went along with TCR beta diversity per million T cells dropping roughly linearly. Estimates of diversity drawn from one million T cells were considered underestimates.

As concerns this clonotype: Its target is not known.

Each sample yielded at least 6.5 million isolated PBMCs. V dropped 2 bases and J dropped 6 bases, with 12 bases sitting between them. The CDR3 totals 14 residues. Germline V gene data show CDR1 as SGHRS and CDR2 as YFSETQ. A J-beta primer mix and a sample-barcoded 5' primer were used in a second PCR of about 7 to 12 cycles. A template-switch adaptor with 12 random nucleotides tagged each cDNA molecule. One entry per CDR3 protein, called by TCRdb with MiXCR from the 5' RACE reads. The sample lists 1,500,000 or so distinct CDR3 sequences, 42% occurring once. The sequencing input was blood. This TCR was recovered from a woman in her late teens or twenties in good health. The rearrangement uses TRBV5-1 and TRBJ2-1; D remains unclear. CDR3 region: CASSLVLKPNEQFF. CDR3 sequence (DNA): TGCGCCAGCAGCTTAGTTCTGAAACCCAATGAGCAGTTCTTC.